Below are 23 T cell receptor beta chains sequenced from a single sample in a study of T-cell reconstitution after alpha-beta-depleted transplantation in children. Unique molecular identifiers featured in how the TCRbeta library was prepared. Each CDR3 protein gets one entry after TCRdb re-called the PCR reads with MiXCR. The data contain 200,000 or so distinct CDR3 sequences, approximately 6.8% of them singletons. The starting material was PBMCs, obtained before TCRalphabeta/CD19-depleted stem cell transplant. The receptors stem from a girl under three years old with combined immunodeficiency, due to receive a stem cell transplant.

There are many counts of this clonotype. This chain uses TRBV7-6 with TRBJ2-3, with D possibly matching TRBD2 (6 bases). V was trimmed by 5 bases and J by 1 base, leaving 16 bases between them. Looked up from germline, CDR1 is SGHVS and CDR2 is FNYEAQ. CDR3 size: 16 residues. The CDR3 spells CASSRYGTSRTDTQYF. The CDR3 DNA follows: TGTGCCAGCAGCCGGTACGGGACTTCCCGCACAGATACGCAGTATTTT. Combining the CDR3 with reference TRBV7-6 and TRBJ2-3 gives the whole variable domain GAGVSQSPRYKVTKRGQDVALRCDPISGHVSLYWYRQALGQGPEFLTYFNYEAQQDKSGLPNDRFSAERPEGSISTLTIQRTEQRDSAMYRCASSRYGTSRTDTQYFGPGTRLTVL.

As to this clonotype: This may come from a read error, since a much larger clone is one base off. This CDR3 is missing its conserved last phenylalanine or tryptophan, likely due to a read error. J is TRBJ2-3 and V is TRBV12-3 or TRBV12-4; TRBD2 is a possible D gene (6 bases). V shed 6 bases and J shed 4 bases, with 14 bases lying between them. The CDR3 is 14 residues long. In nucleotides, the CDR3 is TGTGCCAGCAGCCTCAGCGGGTTTCCAGATACGCAGTATCTT. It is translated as CASSLSGFPDTQYL.

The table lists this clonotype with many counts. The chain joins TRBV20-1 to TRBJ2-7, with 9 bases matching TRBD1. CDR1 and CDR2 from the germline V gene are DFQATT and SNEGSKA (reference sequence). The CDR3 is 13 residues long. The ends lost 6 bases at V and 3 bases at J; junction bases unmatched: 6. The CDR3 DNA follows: TGCAGTGCACCCGGGACAGGGTACTACGAGCAGTACTTC. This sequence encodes CSAPGTGYYEQYF.

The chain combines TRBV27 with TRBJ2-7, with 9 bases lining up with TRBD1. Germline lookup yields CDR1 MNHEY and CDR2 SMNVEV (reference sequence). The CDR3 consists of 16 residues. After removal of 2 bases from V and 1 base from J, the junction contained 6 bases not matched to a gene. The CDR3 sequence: CASSLGGTGSSYEQYF. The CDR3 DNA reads TGTGCCAGCAGTTTAGGCGGGACAGGGAGTTCCTACGAGCAGTACTTC.

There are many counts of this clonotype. The CDR3 nucleotides are TGTGCCAGCAGTTTCTTTTCTGGACCTTCCTACGAGCAGTACTTC. This codes for CASSFFSGPSYEQYF. This chain joins TRBV12-3 or TRBV12-4 and TRBJ2-7; D is undetermined. V gave up 3 bases and J gave up 1 base, with 13 bases separating them. CDR3 length: 15 amino acids.

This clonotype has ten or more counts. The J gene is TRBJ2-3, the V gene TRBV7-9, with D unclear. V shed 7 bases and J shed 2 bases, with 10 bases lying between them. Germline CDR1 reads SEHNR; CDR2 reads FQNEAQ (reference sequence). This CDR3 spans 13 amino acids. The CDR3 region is CASIRDNTDTQYF. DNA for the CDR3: TGTGCCAGCATTCGAGACAACACAGATACGCAGTATTTT.

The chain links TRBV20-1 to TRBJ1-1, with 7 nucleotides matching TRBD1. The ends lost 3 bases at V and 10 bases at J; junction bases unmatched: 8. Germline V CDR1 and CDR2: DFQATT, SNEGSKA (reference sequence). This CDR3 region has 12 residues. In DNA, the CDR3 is TGCAGTGCTAGGGATGACCCAGGGGGAGCTTTCTTT. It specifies CSARDDPGGAFF.

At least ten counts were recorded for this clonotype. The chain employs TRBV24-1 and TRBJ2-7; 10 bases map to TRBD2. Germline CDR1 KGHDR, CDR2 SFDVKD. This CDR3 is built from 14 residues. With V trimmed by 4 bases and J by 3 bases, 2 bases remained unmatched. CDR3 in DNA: TGTGCCACCAGTGACCGGACTAGCGGCTACGAGCAGTACTTC. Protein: CATSDRTSGYEQYF.

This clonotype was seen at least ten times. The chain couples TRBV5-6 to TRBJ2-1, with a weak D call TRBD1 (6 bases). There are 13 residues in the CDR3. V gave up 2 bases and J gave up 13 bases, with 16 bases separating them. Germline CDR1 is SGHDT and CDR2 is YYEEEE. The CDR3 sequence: CASSLGQTSGQFF. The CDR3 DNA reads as TGTGCCAGCAGCTTAGGACAGACCTCGGGTCAGTTCTTC.

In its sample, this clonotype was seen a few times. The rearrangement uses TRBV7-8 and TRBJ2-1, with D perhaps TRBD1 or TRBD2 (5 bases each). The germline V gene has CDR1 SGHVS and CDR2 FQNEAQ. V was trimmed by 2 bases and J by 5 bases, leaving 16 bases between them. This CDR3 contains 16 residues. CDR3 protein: CASSLPRWGKHNEQFF. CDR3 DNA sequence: TGTGCCAGCAGCTTACCTCGGTGGGGGAAACACAATGAGCAGTTCTTC.

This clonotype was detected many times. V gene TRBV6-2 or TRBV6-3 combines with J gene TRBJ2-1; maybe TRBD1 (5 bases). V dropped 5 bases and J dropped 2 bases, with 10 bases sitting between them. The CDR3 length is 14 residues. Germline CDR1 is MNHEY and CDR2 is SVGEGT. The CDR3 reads CASSDTGTYNEQFF. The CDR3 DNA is TGTGCCAGCAGTGACACAGGAACCTACAATGAGCAGTTCTTC.

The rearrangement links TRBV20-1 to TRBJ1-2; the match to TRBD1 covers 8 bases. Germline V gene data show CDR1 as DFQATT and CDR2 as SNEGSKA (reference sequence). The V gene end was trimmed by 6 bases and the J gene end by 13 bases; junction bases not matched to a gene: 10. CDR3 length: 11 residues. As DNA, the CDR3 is TGCAGTGCGAATACAGGGGGATTGTCCACCTTC. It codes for CSANTGGLSTF.

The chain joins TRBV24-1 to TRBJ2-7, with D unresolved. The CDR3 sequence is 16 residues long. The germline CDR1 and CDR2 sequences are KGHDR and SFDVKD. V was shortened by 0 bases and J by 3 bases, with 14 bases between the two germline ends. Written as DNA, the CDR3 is TGTGCCACCAGTGATTTGAAAAGGCCCCTCTACTACGAGCAGTACTTC. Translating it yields CATSDLKRPLYYEQYF.

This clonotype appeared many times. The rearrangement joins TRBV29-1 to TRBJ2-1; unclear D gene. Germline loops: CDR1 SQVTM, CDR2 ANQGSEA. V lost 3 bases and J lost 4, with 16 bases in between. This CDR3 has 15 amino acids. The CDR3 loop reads CSVEGLGMPYNEQFF. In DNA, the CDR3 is TGCAGCGTTGAGGGTTTGGGGATGCCATACAATGAGCAGTTCTTC.

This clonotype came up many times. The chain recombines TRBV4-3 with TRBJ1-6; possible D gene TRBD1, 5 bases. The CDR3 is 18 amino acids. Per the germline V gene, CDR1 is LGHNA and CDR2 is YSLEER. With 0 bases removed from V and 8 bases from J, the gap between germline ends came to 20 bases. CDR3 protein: CASSQDYSRGRKYSPLHF. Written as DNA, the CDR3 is TGCGCCAGCAGCCAAGATTATTCGAGGGGACGGAAGTATTCACCCCTCCACTTT.

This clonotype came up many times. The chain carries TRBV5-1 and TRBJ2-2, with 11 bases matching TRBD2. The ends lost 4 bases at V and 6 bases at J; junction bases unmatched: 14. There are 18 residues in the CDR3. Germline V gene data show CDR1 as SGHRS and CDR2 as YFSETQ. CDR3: CASSPGLAEPIVAGELFF. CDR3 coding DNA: TGCGCCAGCAGCCCGGGACTAGCGGAACCCATCGTTGCCGGGGAGCTGTTTTTT.

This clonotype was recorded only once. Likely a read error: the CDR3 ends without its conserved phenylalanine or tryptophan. CDR3 sequence reads: CASSLGPGRNQPQHS. The DNA of the CDR3 is TGTGCCAGCAGCTTGGGGCCCGGAAGGAATCAGCCCCAGCATTCT. The chain employs TRBV7-9 and TRBJ1-5; a possible D gene is TRBD1 (5 bases). Between the trimmed V and J ends, which lost 3 bases and 4 bases, there was a span of 13 bases. CDR1 is SEHNR, CDR2 FQNEAQ, per germline (reference sequence). This CDR3 is 15 amino acids long.

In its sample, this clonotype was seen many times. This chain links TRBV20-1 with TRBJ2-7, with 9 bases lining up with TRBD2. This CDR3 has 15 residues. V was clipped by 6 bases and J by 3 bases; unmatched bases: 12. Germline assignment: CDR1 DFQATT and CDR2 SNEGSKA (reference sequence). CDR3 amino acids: CSAPRGLAAGYEQYF. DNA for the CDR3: TGCAGTGCCCCCCGGGGACTAGCTGCAGGCTACGAGCAGTACTTC.

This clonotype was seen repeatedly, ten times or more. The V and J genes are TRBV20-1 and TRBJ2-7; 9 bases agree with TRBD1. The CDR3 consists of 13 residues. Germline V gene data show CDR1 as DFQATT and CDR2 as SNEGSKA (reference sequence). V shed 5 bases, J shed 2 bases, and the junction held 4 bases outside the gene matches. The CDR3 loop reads CSAGQGTAYEQYF. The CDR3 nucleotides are TGCAGTGCTGGACAGGGGACAGCCTACGAGCAGTACTTC.

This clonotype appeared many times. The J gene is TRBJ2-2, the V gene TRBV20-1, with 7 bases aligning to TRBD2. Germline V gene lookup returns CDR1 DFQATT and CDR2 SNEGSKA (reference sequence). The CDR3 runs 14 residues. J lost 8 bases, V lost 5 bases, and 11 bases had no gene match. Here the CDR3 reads CSASPSGGRGELFF. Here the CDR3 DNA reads TGCAGTGCTTCACCTAGCGGAGGGAGGGGGGAGCTGTTTTTT.

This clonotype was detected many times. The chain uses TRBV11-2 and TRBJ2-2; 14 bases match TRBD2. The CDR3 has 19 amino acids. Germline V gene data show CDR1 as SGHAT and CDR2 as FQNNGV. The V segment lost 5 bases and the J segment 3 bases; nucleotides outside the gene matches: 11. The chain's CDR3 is CASSLHGTSGSGDTGELFF. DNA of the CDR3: TGTGCCAGCAGCCTACATGGGACTAGCGGGAGTGGGGACACCGGGGAGCTGTTTTTT.

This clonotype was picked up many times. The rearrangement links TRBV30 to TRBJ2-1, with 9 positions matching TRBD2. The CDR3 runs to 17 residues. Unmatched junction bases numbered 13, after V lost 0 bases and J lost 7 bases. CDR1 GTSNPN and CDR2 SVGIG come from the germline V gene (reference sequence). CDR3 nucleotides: TGTGCCTGGAGTGTACGAATTAGCGGGGGTCCGTGGAATGAGCAGTTCTTC. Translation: CAWSVRISGGPWNEQFF. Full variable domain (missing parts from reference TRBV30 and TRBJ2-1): SQTIHQWPATLVQPVGSPLSLECTVEGTSNPNLYWYRQAAGRGLQLLFYSVGIGQISSEVPQNLSASRPQDRQFILSSKKLLLSDSGFYLCAWSVRISGGPWNEQFFGPGTRLTVL.

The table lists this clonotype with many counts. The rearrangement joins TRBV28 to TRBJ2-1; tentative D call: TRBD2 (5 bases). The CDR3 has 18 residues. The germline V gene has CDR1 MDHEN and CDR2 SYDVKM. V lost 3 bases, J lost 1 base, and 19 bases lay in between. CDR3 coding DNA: TGTGCCAGCAGTTTTCCCACTGTGCGGGCCAATTCCTACAATGAGCAGTTCTTC. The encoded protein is CASSFPTVRANSYNEQFF.